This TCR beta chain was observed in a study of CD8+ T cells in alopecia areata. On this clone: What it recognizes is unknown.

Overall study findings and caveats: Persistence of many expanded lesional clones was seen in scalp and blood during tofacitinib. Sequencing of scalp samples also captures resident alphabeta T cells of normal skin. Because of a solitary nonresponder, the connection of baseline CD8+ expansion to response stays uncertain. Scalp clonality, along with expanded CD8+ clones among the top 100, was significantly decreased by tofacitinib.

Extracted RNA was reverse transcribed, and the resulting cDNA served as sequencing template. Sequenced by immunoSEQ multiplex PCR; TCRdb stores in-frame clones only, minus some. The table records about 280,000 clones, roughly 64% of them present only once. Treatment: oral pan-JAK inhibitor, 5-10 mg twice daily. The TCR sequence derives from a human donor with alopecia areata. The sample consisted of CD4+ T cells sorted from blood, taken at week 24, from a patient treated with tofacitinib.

CDR3 coding DNA: TGCGCCAGCAGCTTCTACGGACAGGGCCAAGAGACCCAGTACTTC. This translates into CASSFYGQGQETQYF. The chain couples TRBV5-1 to TRBJ2-5; TRBD1 matches at 8 bases. Trimming took 2 bases from V and 1 from J; bases not matched to a gene: 4. This CDR3 has 15 amino acids. The germline V gene has CDR1 SGHRS and CDR2 YFSETQ.